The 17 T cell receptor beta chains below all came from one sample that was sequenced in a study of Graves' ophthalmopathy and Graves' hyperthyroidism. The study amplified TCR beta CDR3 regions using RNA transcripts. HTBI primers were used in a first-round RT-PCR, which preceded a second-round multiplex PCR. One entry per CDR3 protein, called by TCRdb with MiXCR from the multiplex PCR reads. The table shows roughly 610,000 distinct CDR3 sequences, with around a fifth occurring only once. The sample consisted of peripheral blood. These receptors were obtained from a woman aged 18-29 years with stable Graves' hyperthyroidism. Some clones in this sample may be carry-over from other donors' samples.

The CDR3 DNA follows: TGTGCCAGCAGCTTTGAAGCGGATCGTTGGGGCTACACCTTC. This translates into CASSFEADRWGYTF. V usage is TRBV13 and J usage is TRBJ1-2; D not resolved. V was trimmed by 3 bases and J by 8 bases, leaving 16 bases between them. CDR1 is PRHDT and CDR2 is FYEKMQ in the germline V gene (reference sequence). The CDR3 totals 14 residues.

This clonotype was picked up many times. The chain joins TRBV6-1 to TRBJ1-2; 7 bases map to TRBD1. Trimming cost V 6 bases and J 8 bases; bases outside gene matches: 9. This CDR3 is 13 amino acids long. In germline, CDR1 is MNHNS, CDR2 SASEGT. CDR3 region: CASRSDRAGGYTF. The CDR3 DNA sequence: TGTGCCAGCAGATCCGACAGGGCTGGCGGCTACACCTTC.

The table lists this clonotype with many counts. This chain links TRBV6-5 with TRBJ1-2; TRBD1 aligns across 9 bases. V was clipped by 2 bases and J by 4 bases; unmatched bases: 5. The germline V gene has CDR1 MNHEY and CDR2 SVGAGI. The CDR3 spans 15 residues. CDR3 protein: CASSYAGQGFYGYTF. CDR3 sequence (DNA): TGTGCCAGCAGTTACGCCGGACAGGGGTTCTATGGCTACACCTTC.

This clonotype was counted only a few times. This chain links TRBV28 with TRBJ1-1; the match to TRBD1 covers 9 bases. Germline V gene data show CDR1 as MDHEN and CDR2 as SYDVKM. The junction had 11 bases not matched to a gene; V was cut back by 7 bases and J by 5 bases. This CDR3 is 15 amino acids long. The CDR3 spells CASTLGGQGQTEAFF. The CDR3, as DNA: TGTGCCAGCACCTTGGGGGGACAGGGACAAACTGAAGCTTTCTTT.

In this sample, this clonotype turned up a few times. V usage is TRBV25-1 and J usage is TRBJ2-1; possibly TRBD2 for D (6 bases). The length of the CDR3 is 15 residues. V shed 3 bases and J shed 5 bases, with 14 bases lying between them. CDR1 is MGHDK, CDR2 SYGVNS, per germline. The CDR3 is CASSEAGRYNNEQFF. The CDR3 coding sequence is TGTGCCAGCAGTGAGGCGGGACGGTATAACAATGAGCAGTTCTTC. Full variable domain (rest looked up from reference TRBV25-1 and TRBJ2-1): EADIYQTPRYLVIGTGKKITLECSQTMGHDKMYWYQQDPGMELHLIHYSYGVNSTEKGDLSSESTVSRIRTEHFPLTLESARPSHTSQYLCASSEAGRYNNEQFFGPGTRLTVL.

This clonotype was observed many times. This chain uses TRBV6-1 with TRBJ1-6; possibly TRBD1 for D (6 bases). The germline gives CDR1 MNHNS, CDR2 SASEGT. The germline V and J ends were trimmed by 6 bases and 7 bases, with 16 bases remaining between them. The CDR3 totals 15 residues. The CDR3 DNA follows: TGTGCCAGCAGCCCGGGGACAAAGAAGAATTCACCCCTCCACTTT. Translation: CASSPGTKKNSPLHF.

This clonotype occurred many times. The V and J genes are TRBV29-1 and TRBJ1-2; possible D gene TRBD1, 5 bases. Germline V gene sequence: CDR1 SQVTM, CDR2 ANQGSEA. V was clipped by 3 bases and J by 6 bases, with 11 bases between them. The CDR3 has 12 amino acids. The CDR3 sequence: CSVERQTHGYTF. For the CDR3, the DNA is TGCAGCGTTGAGAGACAGACCCATGGCTACACCTTC.

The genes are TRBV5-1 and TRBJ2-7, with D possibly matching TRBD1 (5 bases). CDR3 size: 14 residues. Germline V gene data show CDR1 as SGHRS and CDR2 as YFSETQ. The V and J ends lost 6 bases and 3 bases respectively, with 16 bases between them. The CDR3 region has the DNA TGCGCCAGCAACCGAGACAAGGGGCACTACGAGCAGTACTTC. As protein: CASNRDKGHYEQYF.

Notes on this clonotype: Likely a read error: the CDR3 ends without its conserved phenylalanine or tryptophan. The CDR3 spells CASRTGTGPYEQYY. CDR3 sequence (DNA): TGTGCCAGCAGGACCGGGACAGGACCCTACGAGCAGTACTAC. The genes are TRBV12-3 or TRBV12-4 and TRBJ2-7, with TRBD1 identical over 8 bases. Trimming took 6 bases from V and 2 from J; bases not matched to a gene: 6. There are 14 residues in the CDR3.

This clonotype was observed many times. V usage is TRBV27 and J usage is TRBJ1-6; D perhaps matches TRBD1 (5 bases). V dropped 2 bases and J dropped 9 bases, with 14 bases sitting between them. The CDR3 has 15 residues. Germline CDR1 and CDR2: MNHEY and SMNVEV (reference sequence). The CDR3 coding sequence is TGTGCCAGCAGTTTACCTAGGGGCAGTGGTTCACCCCTCCACTTT. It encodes CASSLPRGSGSPLHF.

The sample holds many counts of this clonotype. The CDR3 region is CSVGDRDYGYTF. The CDR3 nucleotides read TGCAGCGTTGGGGACAGGGATTATGGCTACACCTTC. V and J are TRBV29-1 and TRBJ1-2; 9 positions match TRBD1. CDR3 length equals 12 residues. The trim removed 4 bases at V and 5 bases at J, leaving 2 bases unmatched. Germline V gene sequence: CDR1 SQVTM, CDR2 ANQGSEA.

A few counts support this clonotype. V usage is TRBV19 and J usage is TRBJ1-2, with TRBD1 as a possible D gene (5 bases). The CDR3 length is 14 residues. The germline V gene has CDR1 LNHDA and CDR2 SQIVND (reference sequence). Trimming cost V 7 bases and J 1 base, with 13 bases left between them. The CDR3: CASKAGLNNYGYTF. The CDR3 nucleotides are TGTGCCAGTAAAGCAGGGTTGAATAACTATGGCTACACCTTC.

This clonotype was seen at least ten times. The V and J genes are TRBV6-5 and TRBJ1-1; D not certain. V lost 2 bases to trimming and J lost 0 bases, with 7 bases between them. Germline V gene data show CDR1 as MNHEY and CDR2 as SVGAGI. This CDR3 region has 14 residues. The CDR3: CASSYAELNTEAFF. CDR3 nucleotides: TGTGCCAGCAGTTACGCGGAGCTGAACACTGAAGCTTTCTTT.

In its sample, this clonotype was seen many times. The CDR3 here is CASKIRQDSNYGYTF. DNA of the CDR3: TGTGCCAGCAAAATACGACAGGACTCTAACTATGGCTACACCTTC. The V call is TRBV9, the J call TRBJ1-2; maybe TRBD1 (6 bases). The germline V gene has CDR1 SGDLS and CDR2 YYNGEE. The ends were cut back, 6 bases at V and 0 bases at J, with 15 bases in the middle. The CDR3 extends over 15 amino acids.

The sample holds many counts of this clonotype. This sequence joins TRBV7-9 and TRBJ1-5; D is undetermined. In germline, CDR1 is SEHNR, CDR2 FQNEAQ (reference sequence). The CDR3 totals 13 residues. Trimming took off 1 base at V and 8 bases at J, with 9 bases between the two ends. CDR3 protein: CASSLGPWEPQHF. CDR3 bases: TGTGCCAGCAGCTTAGGTCCCTGGGAGCCCCAGCATTTT.

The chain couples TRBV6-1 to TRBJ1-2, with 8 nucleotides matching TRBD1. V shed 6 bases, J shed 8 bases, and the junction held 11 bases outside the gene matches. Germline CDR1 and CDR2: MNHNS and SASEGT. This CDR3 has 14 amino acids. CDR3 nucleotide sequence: TGTGCCAGCAGGCCAGACAGGGGTTATCGCGGCTACACCTTC. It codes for CASRPDRGYRGYTF.

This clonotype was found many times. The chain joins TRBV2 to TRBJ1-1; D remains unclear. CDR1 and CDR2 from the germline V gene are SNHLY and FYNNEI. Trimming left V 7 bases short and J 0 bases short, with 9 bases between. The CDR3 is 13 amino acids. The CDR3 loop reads CASTELMNTEAFF. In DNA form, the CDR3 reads TGTGCCAGCACGGAGCTCATGAACACTGAAGCTTTCTTT.